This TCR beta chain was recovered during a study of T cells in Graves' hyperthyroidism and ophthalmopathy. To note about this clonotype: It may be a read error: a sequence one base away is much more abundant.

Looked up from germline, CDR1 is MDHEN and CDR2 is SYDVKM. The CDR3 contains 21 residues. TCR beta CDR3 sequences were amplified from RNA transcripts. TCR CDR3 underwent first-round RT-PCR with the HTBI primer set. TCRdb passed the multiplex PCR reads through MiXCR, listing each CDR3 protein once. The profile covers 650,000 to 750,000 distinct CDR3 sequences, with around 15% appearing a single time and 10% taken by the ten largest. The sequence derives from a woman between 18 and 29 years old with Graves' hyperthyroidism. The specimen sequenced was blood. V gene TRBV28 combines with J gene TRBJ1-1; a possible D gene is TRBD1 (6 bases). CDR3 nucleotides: TGTGCCAGCAGACCAACAGGGAGGTACTTTAAAAAGGATCGGTTGGAAAATGAAGCTCTCTTT. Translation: CASRPTGRYFKKDRLENEALF.